This T cell receptor (beta chain) derives from a study of cytomegalovirus exposure and HLA in healthy donors. The donors were members of the roughly 120-subject validation cohort (separate from the roughly 680-subject first cohort). Trimming shortened V by 0 bases and J by 6 bases, and 8 bases separated the two germline ends. The length of the CDR3 is 13 residues. Germline V gives CDR1 GTSNPN, CDR2 SVGIG (reference sequence). Sequenced by immunoSEQ multiplex PCR; TCRdb stores in-frame clones only, minus some. The data contain around 150,000 clones, about nine tenths of them singletons. Overall study results and limits: Cytomegalovirus-associated TCR beta chains were listed, numbering 150 to 200.

About this clone: As yet, its antigen is unknown.

The sequenced material came from PBMCs. The chain carries TRBV30 and TRBJ2-2; no clear D gene. The source of this sequence is a young man in good health and CMV-seropositive. This CDR3 is CAWSVQLPGELFF. The CDR3 region has the DNA TGTGCCTGGAGTGTACAGCTCCCCGGGGAGCTGTTTTTT.